A single sample is the source of the 8 T cell receptor beta chains below, sequenced in a study of T cells in localized non-small cell lung cancer. Sequencing was performed with immunoSEQ multiplex PCR; in TCRdb, only in-frame clones are kept and a portion is missing. The repertoire consists of some 13,000 clones, with about 86% occurring once and the leading ten covering approximately 20%. This material consisted of peripheral blood, taken before any cancer treatment. The receptor set was obtained from a male donor aged 60 or older with stage I lung adenocarcinoma.

This sequence joins TRBV5-6 and TRBJ2-6; 8 bases are a match to TRBD1. This CDR3 is 18 amino acids long. The germline CDR1 and CDR2 sequences are SGHDT and YYEEEE. J gave up 4 bases and V 0 bases, and 9 bases lay outside the gene matches. For the CDR3, the DNA is TGTGCCAGCAGCTTGGGCGCCAGGGGGCTGTCGGGGGCCAACGTCCTGACTTTC. Translating it yields CASSLGARGLSGANVLTF.

The V call is TRBV19, the J call TRBJ1-2; 8 positions agree with TRBD1. Germline-derived CDR1 and CDR2 are LNHDA and SQIVND (reference sequence). The CDR3 sequence is 14 residues long. V shed 3 bases, J shed 7 bases, and the junction held 7 bases outside the gene matches. In nucleotides, the CDR3 is TGTGCCAGTAGTATTCGGACAGGGACCGGTGGCTACACCTTC. Translation: CASSIRTGTGGYTF.

V is TRBV2 and J is TRBJ2-5; 9 positions agree with TRBD2. Germline loops: CDR1 SNHLY, CDR2 FYNNEI. This CDR3 has 14 amino acids. V gave up 7 bases and J gave up 5 bases; unmatched junction bases: 8. The CDR3 region is CASKSSGSGETQYF. The CDR3 DNA sequence: TGTGCCAGCAAAAGTAGCGGGAGTGGTGAGACCCAGTACTTC.

The chain joins TRBV28 to TRBJ2-1, with 8 nucleotides matching TRBD2. V trimming: 10 bases; J trimming: 0 bases; junction bases outside the gene matches: 14. This CDR3 is 17 amino acids long. The germline CDR1 and CDR2 sequences are MDHEN and SYDVKM. The CDR3 region is CATQFRSSGSSYNEQFF. CDR3 sequence (DNA): TGTGCCACCCAGTTTAGGTCTAGCGGGTCCTCCTACAATGAGCAGTTCTTC. Looking up the rest from reference TRBV28 and TRBJ2-1 gives the full variable domain: DVKVTQSSRYLVKRTGEKVFLECVQDMDHENMFWYRQDPGLGLRLIYFSYDVKMKEKGDIPEGYSVSREKKERFSLILESASTNQTSMYLCATQFRSSGSSYNEQFFGPGTRLTVL.

This sequence joins TRBV7-2 and TRBJ2-7; 12 positions match TRBD1. The germline V gene encodes CDR1 SGHTA and CDR2 FQGNSA. J gave up 0 bases and V 8 bases, and 11 bases lay outside the gene matches. The CDR3 is 17 residues long. CDR3 amino acids: CASASGTGGISSYEQYF. Here the CDR3 DNA reads TGTGCCAGCGCCTCCGGGACAGGGGGCATAAGCTCCTACGAGCAGTACTTC.

The V call is TRBV28, the J call TRBJ1-2; D gene ambiguous. The germline CDR1 and CDR2 sequences are MDHEN and SYDVKM. This CDR3 has 15 amino acids. V was pared by 3 bases and J by 2 bases, with 13 bases between. The CDR3 DNA reads as TGTGCCAGCAGTTTTGGGGTGGTTGGGAACTATGGCTACACCTTC. It specifies CASSFGVVGNYGYTF.

V is TRBV9 and J is TRBJ2-5, with 13 bases fitting TRBD2. Trimming took 4 bases from V and 5 from J; bases not matched to a gene: 8. Germline CDR1 SGDLS, CDR2 YYNGEE. The CDR3 spans 16 residues. The CDR3 bases are TGTGCCAGCAGCCAAGGGGGACTAGCGGGAAGGGAGACCCAGTACTTC. It specifies CASSQGGLAGRETQYF.

CDR3 sequence (DNA): TGTGCCAGCAGCACCGCCGGGACAGGGATCTACGAGCAGTACTTC. It translates to CASSTAGTGIYEQYF. The genes are TRBV28 and TRBJ2-7, with 9 bases lining up with TRBD1. CDR1 is MDHEN and CDR2 is SYDVKM in the germline V gene. The CDR3 extends over 15 amino acids. The trim removed 6 bases at V and 3 bases at J, leaving 9 bases unmatched.